This is a list of T cell receptor beta chains from one sample in a study of response to subunit inactivated influenza vaccine. TCRdb reanalysed the RT-PCR reads using MiXCR and keeps one entry per CDR3 protein. The top ten clones hold 2.5% to 3.5% of a sample with around 530,000 distinct CDR3 sequences, 16% of them seen once. The input for sequencing was CD4+ T cells sorted from PBMCs, taken less than 25 months after vaccination. The receptor set was obtained from a man aged 50-75 years who received an inactivated influenza vaccine. Both conserved end residues are trimmed from each CDR3. Each record gives: V gene, J gene, D gene, CDR3 protein. The D gene is left open where the match is weak.

v_gene: TRBV10-3; j_gene: TRBJ1-2; d_gene: NA; CDR3aa: AISESSGPNYGYT
v_gene: TRBV21-1; j_gene: TRBJ1-2; d_gene: NA; CDR3aa: ASSGWTGANYGYT
v_gene: TRBV7-2; j_gene: TRBJ2-5; d_gene: NA; CDR3aa: ASSPLGGETQY
v_gene: TRBV20-1; j_gene: TRBJ2-5; d_gene: TRBD2; CDR3aa: SARRLAGGRGQETQY
v_gene: TRBV5-1; j_gene: TRBJ1-1; d_gene: TRBD1; CDR3aa: ASSKTGAMNTEAF
v_gene: TRBV10-3; j_gene: TRBJ2-5; d_gene: NA; CDR3aa: AISERRRPETQY
v_gene: TRBV20-1; j_gene: TRBJ2-1; d_gene: NA; CDR3aa: SARDEGDNEQF
v_gene: TRBV5-1; j_gene: TRBJ2-2; d_gene: NA; CDR3aa: ASSLRTGVGAGELF
v_gene: TRBV20-1; j_gene: TRBJ2-1; d_gene: TRBD2; CDR3aa: SAVPLAGAYNEQF
v_gene: TRBV5-1; j_gene: TRBJ2-3; d_gene: TRBD2; CDR3aa: ASSPTGLAGVFTDTQY
v_gene: TRBV20-1; j_gene: TRBJ2-3; d_gene: TRBD2; CDR3aa: SASRGADTQY
v_gene: TRBV11-3; j_gene: TRBJ2-1; d_gene: NA; CDR3aa: ASSLGLLGNEQF
v_gene: TRBV6-1; j_gene: TRBJ2-3; d_gene: TRBD2; CDR3aa: ARSPGLWSADTQY
v_gene: TRBV10-3; j_gene: TRBJ1-1; d_gene: NA; CDR3aa: AISKGLRDTEAF
v_gene: TRBV12-3/TRBV12-4; j_gene: TRBJ2-1; d_gene: NA; CDR3aa: ASSLRQSYNEQF
v_gene: TRBV5-5; j_gene: TRBJ1-2; d_gene: NA; CDR3aa: ASLRTVSNYGYT
v_gene: TRBV7-2; j_gene: TRBJ2-5; d_gene: TRBD2; CDR3aa: ASSLRTSGGVAETQY
v_gene: TRBV6-5; j_gene: TRBJ2-5; d_gene: TRBD1; CDR3aa: ASSYSPFTGGRETQY
v_gene: TRBV4-2; j_gene: TRBJ1-5; d_gene: NA; CDR3aa: ASSQDHNSNQPQH
v_gene: TRBV7-4; j_gene: TRBJ2-7; d_gene: NA; CDR3aa: ASSQGGEGGVEQY
v_gene: TRBV7-8; j_gene: TRBJ1-5; d_gene: TRBD1; CDR3aa: ASRRQGSLSQH
v_gene: TRBV12-3/TRBV12-4; j_gene: TRBJ1-2; d_gene: NA; CDR3aa: ASSLAGNYGYI
v_gene: TRBV11-2; j_gene: TRBJ2-1; d_gene: NA; CDR3aa: ASSLMYNTAYNEQF
v_gene: TRBV4-2; j_gene: TRBJ2-5; d_gene: TRBD2; CDR3aa: ASSQGQLAGETQY
v_gene: TRBV12-3/TRBV12-4; j_gene: TRBJ2-3; d_gene: NA; CDR3aa: ASSRAADTQY
v_gene: TRBV6-1; j_gene: TRBJ1-1; d_gene: NA; CDR3aa: ASSQQDPNTEAF
v_gene: TRBV12-3/TRBV12-4; j_gene: TRBJ1-5; d_gene: NA; CDR3aa: ASSTPRGQGWNQPQH
v_gene: TRBV20-1; j_gene: TRBJ1-5; d_gene: NA; CDR3aa: SATLGQLNQPQH
v_gene: TRBV7-6; j_gene: TRBJ2-1; d_gene: NA; CDR3aa: ASSLAQGWGLNEQF
v_gene: TRBV14; j_gene: TRBJ2-1; d_gene: TRBD2; CDR3aa: ASSRSPSGGAHEQF
v_gene: TRBV3-1; j_gene: TRBJ1-5; d_gene: NA; CDR3aa: ASSQGSGGNQPQH
v_gene: TRBV6-1; j_gene: TRBJ2-5; d_gene: NA; CDR3aa: AGRLQETQY